Below are 25 T cell receptor beta chains sequenced from a single sample in a study of blood T cell repertoires in COVID-19. Method: immunoSEQ multiplex PCR; TCRdb's copy keeps in-frame clones and lacks some. The top ten hold about 4.8% of the sample, which has approximately 200,000 clones, roughly four fifths seen once. The sample consisted of peripheral blood. Receptors originate from a woman aged 25 to 39 with acute or convalescent COVID-19.

The chain combines TRBV4-2 with TRBJ2-3, with 14 bases fitting TRBD2. The V gene's germline CDR1 is LGHNA and CDR2 YNFKEQ. The CDR3 is 17 amino acids. J was trimmed by 4 bases and V by 1 base; bases with no gene match: 4. The CDR3: CASSQGLAGGPADTQYF. CDR3 coding DNA: TGTGCCAGCAGCCAAGGACTAGCGGGGGGGCCGGCAGATACGCAGTATTTT.

The J gene is TRBJ1-5, the V gene TRBV7-9, with D possibly matching TRBD1 (6 bases). Looked up from germline, CDR1 is SEHNR and CDR2 is FQNEAQ (reference sequence). Trimming left V 2 bases short and J 3 bases short, with 23 bases between. The CDR3 spans 19 residues. The DNA of the CDR3 is TGTGCCAGCAGCTTATCGGCCGCAGTTGACAGGTCCATCAATCAGCCCCAGCATTTT. Translated: CASSLSAAVDRSINQPQHF.

The count of this clone is one. The chain combines TRBV9 with TRBJ2-2, with D maybe TRBD1 (6 bases). This CDR3 has 14 amino acids. Trimming stripped 0 bases from V and 4 bases from J, with 7 bases between. The germline V gene encodes CDR1 SGDLS and CDR2 YYNGEE. CDR3 protein: CASSVDRATGELFF. The CDR3 DNA follows: TGTGCCAGCAGCGTAGACAGGGCCACCGGGGAGCTGTTTTTT. Combining the CDR3 with reference TRBV9 and TRBJ2-2 gives the whole variable domain DSGVTQTPKHLITATGQRVTLRCSPRSGDLSVYWYQQSLDQGLQFLIQYYNGEERAKGNILERFSAQQFPDLHSELNLSSLELGDSALYFCASSVDRATGELFFGEGSRLTVL.

This clone was seen ten or more times. CDR3 sequence reads: CASWGGWNYGYTF. CDR3 in DNA: TGTGCCAGCTGGGGGGGATGGAACTATGGCTACACCTTC. V is TRBV28 and J is TRBJ1-2; a possible D gene is TRBD1 (5 bases). Germline V lookup: CDR1 MDHEN, CDR2 SYDVKM. V was clipped by 8 bases and J by 2 bases, with 12 bases between them. The CDR3 is 13 residues long.

The chain uses TRBV7-3 and TRBJ2-2; TRBD1 agrees at 9 bases. There are 15 residues in the CDR3. Germline lookup yields CDR1 SGHTA and CDR2 FQGTGA. V lost 4 bases to trimming and J lost 5 bases; unmatched junction nucleotides: 5. The CDR3 DNA sequence: TGTGCCAGCAGCTATCGGACAGGGGAAACCGGGGAGCTGTTTTTT. Its translation is CASSYRTGETGELFF.

V is TRBV24-1 and J is TRBJ1-2; 7 nucleotides agree with TRBD1. This CDR3 spans 16 amino acids. The junction had 13 bases not matched to a gene; V was cut back by 7 bases and J by 3 bases. In germline, CDR1 is KGHDR, CDR2 SFDVKD. CDR3 residues: CATSGTDPSRDYGYTF. CDR3 DNA: TGTGCCACCAGCGGGACAGATCCCTCTAGAGACTATGGCTACACCTTC.

This clone has only one observation. This rearrangement joins TRBV5-8 to TRBJ2-3; 8 positions match TRBD1. Trimming at V came to 5 bases and at J to 5 bases, leaving 7 bases not matched to a gene. The CDR3 runs 14 residues. In germline, CDR1 is SGHTS, CDR2 YDEGEE. CDR3 region: CASSTPGQEDTQYF. The DNA of the CDR3 is TGTGCCAGCAGTACTCCGGGACAGGAAGATACGCAGTATTTT.

This chain links TRBV27 with TRBJ1-2, with 9 bases identical to TRBD1. Per the germline V gene, CDR1 is MNHEY and CDR2 is SMNVEV (reference sequence). There are 15 residues in the CDR3. The junction had 10 bases not matched to a gene; V was cut back by 6 bases and J by 5 bases. CDR3 coding DNA: TGTGCCAGCAGGGACCGGACAGGGGTGGGGTATGGCTACACCTTC. Amino acids: CASRDRTGVGYGYTF.

This clone was recorded only once. As DNA, the CDR3 is TGTGCCAGCAGTGTACTAGCGAGAAGCTCCTACAATGAGCAGTTCTTC. Translated: CASSVLARSSYNEQFF. The V gene is TRBV6-1, the J gene TRBJ2-1; 7 bases agree with TRBD2. The CDR3 consists of 16 residues. Looked up from germline, CDR1 is MNHNS and CDR2 is SASEGT. Trimming took 4 bases from V and 0 from J; bases not matched to a gene: 6.

As regards this clone: At the DNA level, this CDR3 is encoded by other sequences in the same sample as well. The rearrangement links TRBV29-1 to TRBJ1-2; possible D gene TRBD1, 5 bases. V was cut by 4 bases and J by 2 bases, with 5 bases left in between. There are 11 residues in the CDR3. CDR1 is SQVTM and CDR2 is ANQGSEA in the germline V gene. The DNA of the CDR3 is TGCAGCGTTGCAGGGAACTATGGCTACACCTTC. It is translated as CSVAGNYGYTF.

The chain recombines TRBV7-9 with TRBJ1-4; D possibly corresponds to TRBD1 (6 bases). The ends were cut back, 6 bases at V and 0 bases at J, with 11 bases in the middle. Germline lookup yields CDR1 SEHNR and CDR2 FQNEAQ (reference sequence). This CDR3 has 15 residues. The CDR3 region has the DNA TGTGCCAGCAGTACTCGGACAGCAACTAATGAAAAACTGTTTTTT. It encodes CASSTRTATNEKLFF. The whole variable domain, remainder taken from reference TRBV7-9 and TRBJ1-4, is DTGVSQNPRHKITKRGQNVTFRCDPISEHNRLYWYRQTLGQGPEFLTYFQNEAQLEKSRLLSDRFSAERPKGSFSTLEIQRTEQGDSAMYLCASSTRTATNEKLFFGSGTQLSVL.

The V call is TRBV7-2, the J call TRBJ2-7; D perhaps matches TRBD1 (5 bases). Trimming removed 4 bases from V and 4 bases from J, with 14 bases in between. The CDR3 runs to 14 residues. CDR1 SGHTA and CDR2 FQGNSA come from the germline V gene. Here the CDR3 DNA reads TGTGCCAGCAGCTCAAAAAAGGGGCCATACGAGCAGTACTTC. It is translated as CASSSKKGPYEQYF.

The rearrangement links TRBV24-1 to TRBJ1-5; D gene uncertain. The CDR3 length is 15 residues. The V end was cut by 3 bases, the J end by 6 bases, with 14 bases between. Germline CDR1 and CDR2: KGHDR and SFDVKD. This chain's CDR3 is CATSDRASHSQPQHF. The CDR3 DNA sequence: TGTGCCACCAGTGATAGAGCCTCTCACAGTCAGCCCCAGCATTTT.

Concerning this clone itself: Other DNA sequences in this sample translate to the same CDR3. In DNA form, the CDR3 reads TGTGCCAGCGGCAGGGGTTACGAGCAGTACTTC. Its translation is CASGRGYEQYF. The chain links TRBV2 to TRBJ2-7, with D maybe TRBD1 (6 bases). CDR3 length: 11 amino acids. Trimming stripped 8 bases from V and 4 bases from J, with 9 bases between. The germline gives CDR1 SNHLY, CDR2 FYNNEI.

The V and J genes are TRBV7-2 and TRBJ2-7; 9 nucleotides line up with TRBD1. Per the germline V gene, CDR1 is SGHTA and CDR2 is FQGNSA. This CDR3 contains 14 residues. The V and J ends lost 4 bases and 4 bases, in that order; junction bases with no gene match: 5. This chain's CDR3 is CASSSRDRVYEQYF. CDR3 bases: TGTGCCAGCAGCTCCCGGGACAGGGTTTACGAGCAGTACTTC.

This clone turned up a few times. This rearrangement joins TRBV7-2 to TRBJ1-5; 9 bases fit TRBD1. The V gene end was trimmed by 4 bases and the J gene end by 4 bases; junction bases not matched to a gene: 5. The CDR3 spans 15 residues. Germline values: CDR1 SGHTA, CDR2 FQGNSA. The CDR3 nucleotides are TGTGCCAGCAGCTCTCCGGACAGGGGTAATCAGCCCCAGCATTTT. It yields the protein CASSSPDRGNQPQHF.

This chain connects TRBV4-1 to TRBJ2-3, with 9 nucleotides matching TRBD2. Germline values: CDR1 MGHRA, CDR2 YSYEKL. After removal of 4 bases from V and 1 base from J, the junction contained 3 bases not matched to a gene. The CDR3 covers 15 residues. CDR3 sequence reads: CASSPRTSGTDTQYF. The CDR3 region has the DNA TGCGCCAGCAGCCCACGGACTAGCGGCACAGATACGCAGTATTTT.

The J gene is TRBJ2-1, the V gene TRBV27, with TRBD2 matching over 13 bases. The CDR3 totals 17 residues. With 6 bases clipped from V and 6 bases from J, the junction kept 11 bases outside the gene matches. Germline CDR1 and CDR2: MNHEY and SMNVEV (reference sequence). For the CDR3, the DNA is TGTGCCAGCAGCCCTACTAGGGGACTAGCGGGGACCAATGAGCAGTTCTTC. Amino acid sequence: CASSPTRGLAGTNEQFF.

This rearrangement joins TRBV2 to TRBJ1-6; TRBD1 is a possible D gene (6 bases). This CDR3 is 15 amino acids long. From germline, CDR1 is SNHLY and CDR2 FYNNEI. V lost 6 bases and J lost 7, with 16 bases in between. The CDR3 region is CASRTLLQGNSPLHF. The CDR3 DNA reads TGTGCCAGCAGGACTCTTTTACAGGGCAATTCACCCCTCCACTTT.

The chain employs TRBV6-5 and TRBJ2-7; D gene uncertain. V lost 6 bases to trimming and J lost 1 base, with 10 bases between them. The CDR3 is 13 residues long. Germline loops: CDR1 MNHEY, CDR2 SVGAGI. The CDR3 nucleotides are TGTGCCAGCAGCCAGGCGTCTTCCTACGAGCAGTACTTC. Its protein is CASSQASSYEQYF.

The rearrangement joins TRBV27 to TRBJ1-6; the match to TRBD1 covers 8 bases. With V trimmed by 6 bases and J by 7 bases, 8 bases remained unmatched. Germline V gene sequence: CDR1 MNHEY, CDR2 SMNVEV (reference sequence). The CDR3 loop spans 15 amino acids. The CDR3 nucleotides read TGTGCCAGCAGGGACAGGGTGAGCCCGAATTCACCCCTCCACTTT. Encoded protein: CASRDRVSPNSPLHF.

This clone was picked up a small number of times. The chain links TRBV5-3 to TRBJ1-2; the match to TRBD1 covers 11 bases. TRBV5-3 is noted as an ORF with a role that remains uncertain. The CDR3 extends over 15 amino acids. Unmatched junction bases numbered 9, after V lost 4 bases and J lost 7 bases. The CDR3 DNA follows: TGTGCCAGAAGCCATGGACAGGGGGCACCTTGTGGCTACACCTTC. Translation gives CARSHGQGAPCGYTF.

This chain links TRBV20-1 with TRBJ2-7; maybe TRBD2 (6 bases). V was trimmed by 3 bases and J by 0 bases, leaving 15 bases between them. The CDR3 has 15 amino acids. Per the germline V gene, CDR1 is DFQATT and CDR2 is SNEGSKA (reference sequence). CDR3 sequence (DNA): TGCAGTGCTAGTCCCGGGAGCGGAGGCTCCTACGAGCAGTACTTC. Translated: CSASPGSGGSYEQYF.

This chain links TRBV7-2 with TRBJ2-2; 7 nucleotides line up with TRBD1. The CDR3 totals 15 residues. Germline CDR1 and CDR2: SGHTA and FQGNSA. V was pared by 8 bases and J by 4 bases, with 10 bases of the junction left unmatched. The CDR3 region has the DNA TGTGCCAGCGCCAAGAACAGGGGAATCACCGGGGAGCTGTTTTTT. The encoded protein is CASAKNRGITGELFF.

This clone was picked up a small number of times. The genes are TRBV25-1 and TRBJ2-2; a possible D gene is TRBD2 (5 bases). CDR3 length equals 18 residues. The V end lost 0 bases, the J end lost 3 bases, and 17 bases lay between the germline ends. CDR1 and CDR2 from the germline V gene are MGHDK and SYGVNS. CDR3 sequence: CASSEYRTSPHDTGELFF. CDR3 DNA: TGTGCCAGCAGTGAATACAGGACTTCCCCCCATGACACCGGGGAGCTGTTTTTT.